These 23 T cell receptor beta chains were sequenced from one sample in a study of blood T cell repertoires in COVID-19. Data came from immunoSEQ multiplex PCR; TCRdb stores just in-frame clones and leaves some out. The profile shows over 300,000 clones, around 85% of them singletons. The sequencing input was PBMCs or T cells enriched from blood (not recorded which). These receptors all come from a man aged 30 to 39 who had recovered from COVID-19.

The gene calls are TRBV19 and TRBJ1-5; no firm D call. The CDR3 totals 15 residues. Germline loops: CDR1 LNHDA, CDR2 SQIVND (reference sequence). Between the trimmed V and J ends, which lost 5 bases and 5 bases, there was a span of 16 bases. The CDR3 DNA sequence: TGTGCCAGTAGTGATGGTGGGCTAATCTATCAGCCCCAGCATTTT. Encoded protein: CASSDGGLIYQPQHF.

This chain uses TRBV19 with TRBJ2-3, with TRBD1 identical over 8 bases. CDR3 size: 14 residues. The germline V gene encodes CDR1 LNHDA and CDR2 SQIVND (reference sequence). Losses at the gene ends were 4 bases for V and 3 bases for J; bases not matched to a gene: 3. The CDR3 loop is CASSNHRGTDTQYF. CDR3 nucleotides: TGTGCCAGTAGTAACCACAGGGGGACAGATACGCAGTATTTT.

The V and J genes are TRBV19 and TRBJ1-2; D gene ambiguous. Germline V gives CDR1 LNHDA, CDR2 SQIVND (reference sequence). The CDR3 consists of 15 residues. V gave up 3 bases and J gave up 10 bases, with 21 bases separating them. The CDR3 nucleotides read TGTGCCAGTAGTATCTCGGCGGTCCGGGTGCCTGACTACACCTTC. Its translation: CASSISAVRVPDYTF. The full variable domain, in which reference TRBV19 and TRBJ1-2 provide the parts outside the CDR3, is DGGITQSPKYLFRKEGQNVTLSCEQNLNHDAMYWYRQDPGQGLRLIYYSQIVNDFQKGDIAEGYSVSREKKESFPLTVTSAQKNPTAFYLCASSISAVRVPDYTFGSGTRLTVV.

This rearrangement joins TRBV30 to TRBJ2-7; D not certain. CDR1 is GTSNPN, CDR2 SVGIG, per germline (reference sequence). V was shortened by 1 base and J by 4 bases, with 5 bases between the two germline ends. This CDR3 is built from 11 residues. CDR3 residues: CAWSAQYEQYF. The CDR3 nucleotides are TGTGCCTGGAGTGCCCAGTACGAGCAGTACTTC.

This clone was detected a few times. The chain recombines TRBV19 with TRBJ1-1; the D is unclear. V was pared by 4 bases and J by 5 bases, with 11 bases between. From germline, CDR1 is LNHDA and CDR2 SQIVND (reference sequence). The CDR3 totals 13 residues. This CDR3 is CASSSYSWTEAFF. The CDR3 DNA reads TGTGCCAGTAGTAGCTACAGTTGGACTGAAGCTTTCTTT.

The J gene is TRBJ2-5, the V gene TRBV7-6, with 8 bases identical to TRBD2. Looked up from germline, CDR1 is SGHVS and CDR2 is FNYEAQ. V dropped 5 bases and J dropped 5; count of bases not matched to a gene: 10. This CDR3 spans 15 amino acids. The DNA for the CDR3 is TGTGCCAGCAGCCAAATCCATAGCGGGACGGAGACCCAGTACTTC. It specifies CASSQIHSGTETQYF.

This chain connects TRBV5-4 to TRBJ1-2; 10 nucleotides align to TRBD1. The J segment lost 6 bases and the V segment lost 5 bases, leaving 10 bases of the junction unmatched. Germline V lookup: CDR1 SGHNT, CDR2 YYREEE (reference sequence). The length of the CDR3 is 15 residues. For the CDR3, the DNA is TGTGCCAGCAGTCCTCGAGACAGGGGGCAGCATGGCTACACCTTC. Amino acid sequence: CASSPRDRGQHGYTF.

This rearrangement joins TRBV24-1 to TRBJ2-2; TRBD1 matches 7 bases. Trimming at V came to 2 bases and at J to 5 bases, leaving 1 base not matched to a gene. The CDR3 runs 14 residues. Per germline, CDR1 KGHDR and CDR2 SFDVKD. The CDR3 is CATSDWDRTGELFF. DNA for the CDR3: TGTGCCACCAGTGATTGGGACAGAACCGGGGAGCTGTTTTTT.

The V and J genes are TRBV10-3 and TRBJ1-2, with unresolved D. Trimming took 7 bases from V and 7 from J, leaving 13 bases between them. This CDR3 contains 12 residues. Germline lookup yields CDR1 ENHRY and CDR2 SYGVKD. This CDR3 reads CAITSGLSGYTF. CDR3 in DNA: TGTGCCATCACCTCGGGTCTGAGTGGCTACACCTTC.

The rearrangement joins TRBV10-3 to TRBJ2-1; D not resolved. This CDR3 region has 17 residues. Germline loops: CDR1 ENHRY, CDR2 SYGVKD. V was clipped by 3 bases and J by 1 base, with 16 bases between them. CDR3 nucleotide sequence: TGTGCCATCAGTGATCTGAGTCCGGGTCGATCCTACAATGAGCAGTTCTTC. Translation gives CAISDLSPGRSYNEQFF.

V gene TRBV29-1 combines with J gene TRBJ2-1; 11 bases map to TRBD2. Looked up from germline, CDR1 is SQVTM and CDR2 is ANQGSEA. CDR3 size: 15 residues. The V and J ends lost 7 bases and 4 bases, in that order; junction bases with no gene match: 9. CDR3 bases: TGCAGCGCCTTGGGACTAGCGGATACTTACAATGAGCAGTTCTTC. It translates to CSALGLADTYNEQFF.

The chain recombines TRBV3-1 (or the pseudogene TRBV3-2) with TRBJ1-4; no definite D call. The ends were cut back, 1 base at V and 3 bases at J, with 9 bases in the middle. This CDR3 spans 15 amino acids. CDR1 is LGHDT, CDR2 YNNKEL, per germline (reference sequence). The CDR3 sequence is CASSQGWQANEKLFF. For the CDR3, the DNA is TGTGCCAGCAGCCAAGGATGGCAAGCTAATGAAAAACTGTTTTTT.

The CDR3 spells CASSEIDRSYNEQFF. The CDR3 DNA reads TGTGCCAGCAGTGAAATAGACAGATCCTACAATGAGCAGTTCTTC. J is TRBJ2-1 and V is TRBV6-1; D is possibly TRBD1 (5 bases). The CDR3 is 15 amino acids. The germline V gene encodes CDR1 MNHNS and CDR2 SASEGT. Deletions cut 2 bases from V and 1 base from J, with 9 bases between.

V is TRBV5-4 and J is TRBJ2-1; the match to TRBD2 covers 11 bases. Trimming at V came to 2 bases and at J to 4 bases, leaving 5 bases not matched to a gene. The CDR3 contains 16 residues. Looked up from germline, CDR1 is SGHNT and CDR2 is YYREEE (reference sequence). DNA for the CDR3: TGTGCCAGCAGCTTTGGTGCTAGCGGGGGGTACAATGAGCAGTTCTTC. The encoded protein is CASSFGASGGYNEQFF.

The chain joins TRBV11-3 to TRBJ2-3, with a tentative D call TRBD1 (9 bases). The V gene's germline CDR1 is SGHNT and CDR2 YENEEA. This CDR3 is built from 18 residues. Trimming pared 4 bases from V and 0 bases from J, leaving 20 bases between. The CDR3 reads CASSSGGGTGLSTDTQYF. The CDR3 nucleotides read TGTGCCAGCAGCTCCGGGGGGGGGACAGGGCTAAGCACAGATACGCAGTATTTT.

About this clone: Other DNA sequences in this sample translate to the same CDR3. The V and J genes are TRBV6-5 and TRBJ1-5; TRBD1 agrees at 7 bases. From germline, CDR1 is MNHEY and CDR2 SVGAGI. The CDR3 loop spans 13 amino acids. The V and J ends lost 5 bases and 4 bases, in that order; junction bases with no gene match: 2. Here the CDR3 DNA reads TGTGCCAGCAGTCGACAGGGAAATCAGCCCCAGCATTTT. This encodes CASSRQGNQPQHF.

V is TRBV25-1 and J is TRBJ2-7; TRBD1 agrees at 11 bases. There are 14 residues in the CDR3. Germline V lookup: CDR1 MGHDK, CDR2 SYGVNS. V gave up 8 bases and J gave up 3 bases; unmatched junction bases: 6. CDR3 bases: TGTGCCAGCTATGGGACAGGGGGTTTCTACGAGCAGTACTTC. This encodes CASYGTGGFYEQYF.

The rearrangement uses TRBV14 and TRBJ1-2; a possible D gene is TRBD1 (5 bases). Trimming cost V 0 bases and J 8 bases, with 10 bases left between them. Germline lookup yields CDR1 SGHDN and CDR2 FVKESK. The CDR3 length is 13 residues. Here the CDR3 DNA reads TGTGCCAGCAGCCAAGAGGCGGGGCTCGGCTACACCTTC. It translates to CASSQEAGLGYTF.

The chain links TRBV27 to TRBJ2-7; D is unclear. CDR1 is MNHEY, CDR2 SMNVEV, per germline (reference sequence). This CDR3 region has 14 residues. The V end was cut by 3 bases, the J end by 5 bases, with 14 bases between. The CDR3 loop reads CASSFGPLGHEQYF. CDR3 sequence (DNA): TGTGCCAGCAGTTTCGGCCCCTTGGGCCACGAGCAGTACTTC.

This sequence joins TRBV4-1 and TRBJ1-2; a weak D match, TRBD1 (5 bases). The CDR3 totals 14 residues. The ends were cut back, 0 bases at V and 3 bases at J, with 8 bases in the middle. From germline, CDR1 is MGHRA and CDR2 YSYEKL. In DNA form, the CDR3 reads TGCGCCAGCAGCCAAGATGGCAGGGACTATGGCTACACCTTC. Residues: CASSQDGRDYGYTF.

The chain uses TRBV12-3 or TRBV12-4 and TRBJ1-2, with 8 bases identical to TRBD1. The CDR3 runs to 13 residues. V lost 6 bases and J lost 4; bases outside the gene matches: 4. CDR3 nucleotide sequence: TGTGCCAGCAGCGATGACAGGGGCTATGGCTACACCTTC. Its protein product is CASSDDRGYGYTF.

The chain links TRBV9 to TRBJ1-1; D perhaps matches TRBD1 (5 bases). The germline CDR1 and CDR2 sequences are SGDLS and YYNGEE. V was pared by 4 bases and J by 4 bases, with 17 bases between. This CDR3 is 15 amino acids long. CDR3 amino acids: CASSPQGYGITEAFF. CDR3 coding DNA: TGTGCCAGCAGCCCCCAGGGATACGGTATCACTGAAGCTTTCTTT.

This chain uses TRBV19 with TRBJ1-3, with TRBD1 matching 9 bases. Germline lookup yields CDR1 LNHDA and CDR2 SQIVND (reference sequence). CDR3 length equals 14 residues. Trimming cost V 6 bases and J 4 bases; bases outside gene matches: 4. The CDR3, as DNA: TGTGCCAGTAGACCTGGGACAGGGGGAAACACCATATATTTT. Translation: CASRPGTGGNTIYF. The variable domain in full, with the rest retrieved from reference TRBV19 and TRBJ1-3, is DGGITQSPKYLFRKEGQNVTLSCEQNLNHDAMYWYRQDPGQGLRLIYYSQIVNDFQKGDIAEGYSVSREKKESFPLTVTSAQKNPTAFYLCASRPGTGGNTIYFGEGSWLTVV.